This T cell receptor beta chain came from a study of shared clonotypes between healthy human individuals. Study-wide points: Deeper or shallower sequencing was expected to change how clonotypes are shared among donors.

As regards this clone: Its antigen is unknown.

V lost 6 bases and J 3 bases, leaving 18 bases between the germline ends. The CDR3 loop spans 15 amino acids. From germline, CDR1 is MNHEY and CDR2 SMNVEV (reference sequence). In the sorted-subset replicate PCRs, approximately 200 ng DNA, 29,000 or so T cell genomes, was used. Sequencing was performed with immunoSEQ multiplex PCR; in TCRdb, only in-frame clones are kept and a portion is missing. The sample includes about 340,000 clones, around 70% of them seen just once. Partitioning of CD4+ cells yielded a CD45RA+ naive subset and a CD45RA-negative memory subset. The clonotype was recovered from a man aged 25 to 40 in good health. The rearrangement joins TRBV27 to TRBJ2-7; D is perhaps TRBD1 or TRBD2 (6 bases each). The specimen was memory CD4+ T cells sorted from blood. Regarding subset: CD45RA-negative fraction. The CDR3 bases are TGTGCCAGCAGCTATTACGGAGGGACATTCTACGAGCAGTACTTC. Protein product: CASSYYGGTFYEQYF.